This is a list of T cell receptor beta chains from one sample in a study of shared clonotypes between healthy human individuals. TCRdb's copy holds only in-frame clones and misses some; the assay was immunoSEQ multiplex PCR. The table records more than 2,000,000 clones, roughly 93% of them present only once. The sample was naive CD4+ T cells from PBMCs. The receptors originated from a man younger than 35 in good health. Some clones in this sample may be carry-over from other donors' samples. The CDR3 runs from the conserved cysteine through the conserved F or W. D genes are given only for firm matches. Some rows mark clone size as missing; the rest say once, few, many or name a class of expanded clone.

v_call: TRBV9; clone_size: .; j_call: TRBJ2-2; d_call: TRBD2; cdr3_aa: CASSPIAGLAPGELFF; cdr3_nt: TGTGCCAGCAGCCCGATAGCGGGGTTGGCCCCCGGGGAGCTGTTTTTT
v_call: TRBV7-2; clone_size: .; j_call: TRBJ2-1; d_call: .; cdr3_aa: CASSLVTNEQFF; cdr3_nt: TGTGCCAGCAGCTTAGTCACTAATGAGCAGTTCTTC
v_call: TRBV5-1; clone_size: .; j_call: TRBJ2-7; d_call: TRBD2; cdr3_aa: CASSEGTSGSPPYEQYF; cdr3_nt: TGCGCCAGCAGCGAAGGGACTAGCGGGAGCCCCCCCTACGAGCAGTACTTC
v_call: TRBV6-4; clone_size: .; j_call: TRBJ2-2; d_call: TRBD1; cdr3_aa: CASSDGRQGNTGELFF; cdr3_nt: TGTGCCAGCAGTGACGGAAGACAGGGAAACACCGGGGAGCTGTTTTTT
v_call: TRBV5-1; clone_size: once; j_call: TRBJ2-2; d_call: .; cdr3_aa: CASDSGAASTGELFF; cdr3_nt: TGCGCCAGCGACTCGGGGGCGGCGAGCACCGGGGAGCTGTTTTTT
v_call: TRBV5-4; clone_size: .; j_call: TRBJ1-3; d_call: .; cdr3_aa: CASSLSGGSGNTIYF; cdr3_nt: TGTGCCAGCAGCCTAAGCGGGGGGTCTGGAAACACCATATATTTT
v_call: TRBV5-6; clone_size: .; j_call: TRBJ1-3; d_call: .; cdr3_aa: CASSSGHGNTIYF; cdr3_nt: TGTGCCAGCAGCTCGGGGCATGGAAACACCATATATTTT
v_call: TRBV4-1; clone_size: .; j_call: TRBJ1-3; d_call: .; cdr3_aa: CASSQVGGGGNTIYF; cdr3_nt: TGCGCCAGCAGCCAAGTAGGGGGTGGTGGAAACACCATATATTTT
v_call: TRBV14; clone_size: .; j_call: TRBJ2-7; d_call: .; cdr3_aa: CASRNSGGQGEQYF; cdr3_nt: TGTGCCAGCAGAAATTCGGGCGGGCAGGGGGAGCAGTACTTC
v_call: TRBV30; clone_size: .; j_call: TRBJ2-1; d_call: .; cdr3_aa: CAWSAGFLRGLNEQFF; cdr3_nt: TGTGCCTGGAGTGCAGGCTTTCTCCGGGGCCTAAATGAGCAGTTCTTC
v_call: TRBV7-2; clone_size: .; j_call: TRBJ1-4; d_call: .; cdr3_aa: CASSGQQGAVGLGLFF; cdr3_nt: TGTGCCAGCAGCGGCCAACAGGGCGCGGTGGGTTTAGGACTGTTTTTT
v_call: TRBV6-1; clone_size: .; j_call: TRBJ1-5; d_call: TRBD1; cdr3_aa: CASSDNRGGQPQHF; cdr3_nt: TGTGCCAGCAGTGACAACAGGGGTGGGCAGCCCCAGCATTTT
v_call: TRBV4-3; clone_size: .; j_call: TRBJ2-7; d_call: .; cdr3_aa: CASSQGNSYEQYF; cdr3_nt: TGCGCCAGCAGCCAGGGTAATTCCTACGAGCAGTACTTC
v_call: TRBV5-4; clone_size: .; j_call: TRBJ2-7; d_call: TRBD1; cdr3_aa: CASSWDRYYEQYF; cdr3_nt: TGTGCCAGCAGCTGGGACAGGTACTACGAGCAGTACTTC
v_call: TRBV11-2; clone_size: .; j_call: TRBJ2-2; d_call: TRBD1; cdr3_aa: CASTRGTGYTGELFF; cdr3_nt: TGTGCCAGCACCCGAGGGACAGGATACACCGGGGAGCTGTTTTTT
v_call: TRBV11-1; clone_size: .; j_call: TRBJ2-3; d_call: .; cdr3_aa: CASSFGSTDTQYF; cdr3_nt: TGTGCCAGCAGCTTCGGGAGCACAGATACGCAGTATTTT